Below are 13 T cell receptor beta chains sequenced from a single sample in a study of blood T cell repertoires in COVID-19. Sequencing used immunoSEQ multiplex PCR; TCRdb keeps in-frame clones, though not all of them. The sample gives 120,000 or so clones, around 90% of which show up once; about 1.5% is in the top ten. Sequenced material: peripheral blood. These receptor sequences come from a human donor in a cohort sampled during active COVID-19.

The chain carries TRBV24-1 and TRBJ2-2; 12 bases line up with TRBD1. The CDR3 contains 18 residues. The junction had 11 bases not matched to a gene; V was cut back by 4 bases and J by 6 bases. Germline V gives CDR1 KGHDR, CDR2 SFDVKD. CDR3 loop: CATSDNSPGQGAPGELFF. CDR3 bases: TGTGCCACCAGTGACAACTCCCCGGGACAGGGGGCGCCCGGGGAGCTGTTTTTT.

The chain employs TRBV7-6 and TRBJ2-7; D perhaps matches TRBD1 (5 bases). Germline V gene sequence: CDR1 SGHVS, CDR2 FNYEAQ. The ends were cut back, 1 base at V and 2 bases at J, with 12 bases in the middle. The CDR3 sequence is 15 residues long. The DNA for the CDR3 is TGTGCCAGCAGCTTAGGTGGGGCAAGTACCTACGAGCAGTACTTC. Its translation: CASSLGGASTYEQYF.

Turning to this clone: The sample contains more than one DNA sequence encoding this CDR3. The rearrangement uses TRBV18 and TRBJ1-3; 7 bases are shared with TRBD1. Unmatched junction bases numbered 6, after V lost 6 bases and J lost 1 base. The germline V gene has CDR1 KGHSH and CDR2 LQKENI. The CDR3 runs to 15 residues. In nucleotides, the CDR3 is TGTGCCAGCTCGCCGGACAGGACATCTGGAAACACCATATATTTT. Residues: CASSPDRTSGNTIYF.

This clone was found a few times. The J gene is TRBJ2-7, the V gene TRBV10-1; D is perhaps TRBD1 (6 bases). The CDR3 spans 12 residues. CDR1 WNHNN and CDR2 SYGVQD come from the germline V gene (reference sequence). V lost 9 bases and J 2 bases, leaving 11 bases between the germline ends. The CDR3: CARGHLTYEQYF. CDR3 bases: TGCGCCAGGGGACATTTGACCTACGAGCAGTACTTC.

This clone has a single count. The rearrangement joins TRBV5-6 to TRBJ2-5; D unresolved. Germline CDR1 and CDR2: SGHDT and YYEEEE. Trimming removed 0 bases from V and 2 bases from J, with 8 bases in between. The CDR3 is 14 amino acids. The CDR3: CASSLGLPQETQYF. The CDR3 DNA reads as TGTGCCAGCAGCTTGGGACTGCCACAAGAGACCCAGTACTTC. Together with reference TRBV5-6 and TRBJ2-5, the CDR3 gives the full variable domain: DAGVTQSPTHLIKTRGQQVTLRCSPKSGHDTVSWYQQALGQGPQFIFQYYEEEERQRGNFPDRFSGHQFPNYSSELNVNALLLGDSALYLCASSLGLPQETQYFGPGTRLLVL.

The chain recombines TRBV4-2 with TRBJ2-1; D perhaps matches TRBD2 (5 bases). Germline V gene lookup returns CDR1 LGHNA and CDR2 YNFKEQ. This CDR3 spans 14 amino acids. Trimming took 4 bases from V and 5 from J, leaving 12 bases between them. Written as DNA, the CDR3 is TGTGCCAGCAGCCGAGGACTGACTAACAATGAGCAGTTCTTC. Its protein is CASSRGLTNNEQFF.

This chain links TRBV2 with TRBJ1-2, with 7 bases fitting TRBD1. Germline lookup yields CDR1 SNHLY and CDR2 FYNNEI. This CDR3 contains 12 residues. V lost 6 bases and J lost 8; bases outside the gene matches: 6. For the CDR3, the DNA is TGTGCCAGCAGACGTGACAGGGAAGGCTACACCTTC. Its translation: CASRRDREGYTF. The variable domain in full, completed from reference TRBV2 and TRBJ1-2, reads EPEVTQTPSHQVTQMGQEVILRCVPISNHLYFYWYRQILGQKVEFLVSFYNNEISEKSEIFDDQFSVERPDGSNFTLKIRSTKLEDSAMYFCASRRDREGYTFGSGTRLTVV.

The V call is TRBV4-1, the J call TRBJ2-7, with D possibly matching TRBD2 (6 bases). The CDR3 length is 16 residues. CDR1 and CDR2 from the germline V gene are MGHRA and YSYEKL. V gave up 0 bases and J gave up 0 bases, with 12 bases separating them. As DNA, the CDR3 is TGCGCCAGCAGCCAAGAGGTAGCGGAGAGCTCCTACGAGCAGTACTTC. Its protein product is CASSQEVAESSYEQYF.

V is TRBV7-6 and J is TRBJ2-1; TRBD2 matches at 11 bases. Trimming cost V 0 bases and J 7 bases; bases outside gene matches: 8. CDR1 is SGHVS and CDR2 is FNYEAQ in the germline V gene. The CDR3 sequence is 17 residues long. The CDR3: CASSLAYLAGGGNEQFF. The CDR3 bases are TGTGCCAGCAGCTTAGCCTACCTAGCGGGAGGTGGTAATGAGCAGTTCTTC.

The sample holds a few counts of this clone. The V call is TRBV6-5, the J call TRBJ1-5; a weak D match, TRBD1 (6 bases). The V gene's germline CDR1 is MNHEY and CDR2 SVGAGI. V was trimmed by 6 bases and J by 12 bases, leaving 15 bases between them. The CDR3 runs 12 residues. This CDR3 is CASRTGTSIQHF. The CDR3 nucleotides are TGTGCCAGCAGGACCGGGACATCCATCCAGCATTTT.

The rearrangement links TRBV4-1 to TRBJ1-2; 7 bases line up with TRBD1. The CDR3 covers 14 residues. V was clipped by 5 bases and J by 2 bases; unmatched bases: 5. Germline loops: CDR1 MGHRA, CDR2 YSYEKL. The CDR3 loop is CASSSMTGNYGYTF. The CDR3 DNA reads TGCGCCAGCAGCTCTATGACAGGGAACTATGGCTACACCTTC.

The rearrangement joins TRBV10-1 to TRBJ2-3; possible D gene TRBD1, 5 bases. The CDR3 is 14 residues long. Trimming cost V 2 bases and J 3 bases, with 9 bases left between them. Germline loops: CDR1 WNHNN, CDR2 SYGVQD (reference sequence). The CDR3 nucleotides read TGCGCCAGCAGTGAGGCTTCAGGGACAGATACGCAGTATTTT. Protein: CASSEASGTDTQYF.

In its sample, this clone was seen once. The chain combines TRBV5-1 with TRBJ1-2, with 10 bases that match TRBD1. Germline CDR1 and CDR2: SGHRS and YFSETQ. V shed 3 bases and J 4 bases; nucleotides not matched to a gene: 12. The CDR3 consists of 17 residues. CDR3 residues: CASSSVGQGRVGYGYTF. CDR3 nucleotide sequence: TGCGCCAGCAGCTCGGTGGGACAGGGGAGAGTTGGCTATGGCTACACCTTC.